The entry below describes one TCR beta chain. The source of the sample is a study of cytomegalovirus exposure and HLA in healthy donors. In the PCR, 60 Vbeta and 13 Jbeta primers were used. Sequencing used immunoSEQ multiplex PCR; TCRdb keeps in-frame clones, though not all of them. The data contain 160,000 or so clones, about four fifths of them seen just once; the ten biggest clones take up about 12%. The germline V gene encodes CDR1 SGHTS and CDR2 YDEGEE. The CDR3 is 14 residues long. V dropped 4 bases and J dropped 6; count of bases not matched to a gene: 5. This sequence originates from a woman between 45 and 65 years old in good health and CMV-seronegative. Sequenced: PBMCs. The chain carries TRBV5-8 and TRBJ1-4; 8 nucleotides agree with TRBD1. The CDR3 coding sequence is TGTGCCAGCAGCAGCGACAGGGGATATGAAAAACTGTTTTTT. This translates into CASSSDRGYEKLFF.